This is a list of T cell receptor beta chains from one sample in a study of T cells in Graves' hyperthyroidism and ophthalmopathy. TCRdb fed the multiplex PCR reads into MiXCR, producing one record per CDR3 protein. The sample records approximately 530,000 distinct CDR3 sequences, just under 20% being singletons. Sequenced sample: blood. Source of these receptors: a middle-aged man with Graves' ophthalmopathy. The CDR3 runs from the conserved cysteine through the conserved F or W. The D gene is left open where the match is weak. Size is stated for part of the rows, as once, few or many counts, or as a class when the clone is expanded.

TRBJ2-1	TRBV6-1	few	.	TGTGCCAGCCGAAGGGACGGAGGCACTGAGCAGTTCTTC	CASRRDGGTEQFF
TRBJ2-2	TRBV19	.	.	TGTGCCAGTACACCCGACAGAGCCGGGGAGCTGTTTTTT	CASTPDRAGELFF
TRBJ2-5	TRBV2	.	.	TGTGCCAGCAATTCCCGGGACATTGGGGAGACCCAGTACTTC	CASNSRDIGETQYF
TRBJ1-2	TRBV9	.	TRBD1	TGTGCCAGCAGCGTAGTGGACAGGGGAGGAGGCTACACCTTC	CASSVVDRGGGYTF
TRBJ2-7	TRBV3-1	.	.	TGTGCCAGCAGCCCTTCGAATGCGGGGGAGCAGTACTTC	CASSPSNAGEQYF
TRBJ2-7	TRBV6-1	few	.	TGTGCCAGCAGTTCTGACCGGACGGGCTACGAGCAGTACTTC	CASSSDRTGYEQYF
TRBJ2-5	TRBV18	.	.	TGTGCCAGCTCACCGATCCAGCAAGAGACCCAGTACTTC	CASSPIQQETQYF
TRBJ2-2	TRBV20-1	.	TRBD1	TGCAGTGCTCCCAGGGGGCGTTGGAACACCGGGGAGCTGTTTTTT	CSAPRGRWNTGELFF
TRBJ2-5	TRBV7-2	many	TRBD2	TGTGCCAGCAGCTTGACTAGCGGGAGGGCAGAGACCCAGTACTTC	CASSLTSGRAETQYF
TRBJ2-1	TRBV12-3/TRBV12-4	.	.	TGTGCCAGCAGCCAAGATATTAGGGCTAGCGCTGACAATGAGCAGTTCTTC	CASSQDIRASADNEQFF